This entry describes one T cell receptor beta chain. The data were obtained in a study of blood T cell repertoires in COVID-19. Clones were read by immunoSEQ multiplex PCR, and TCRdb kept only the in-frame ones, dropping some. Found here are under 250,000 clones, about 87% of them singletons; the top ten hold just over 2.5%. Individuals drawn from 20 to 25 US areas were roughly 18 to 95 years old. This clonotype was sampled from a woman aged 25 to 45 with acute COVID-19. What was sequenced was PBMCs or T cells enriched from blood (not recorded which).

The CDR3 DNA reads as TGTGCCAGTAGTCTTCAATACAGGGTAGGACGGGATTATGGCTACACCTTC. Translation: CASSLQYRVGRDYGYTF. V gene TRBV19 combines with J gene TRBJ1-2, with D possibly being TRBD1 (6 bases). From germline, CDR1 is LNHDA and CDR2 SQIVND (reference sequence). The CDR3 covers 17 residues. Trimming cost V 5 bases and J 5 bases, with 24 bases left between them.